The clone carrying this TCR beta chain was found a few times. What it binds is unknown. Targeted sequencing depth ranged from 1 in 200,000 to 1 in 1 million T cells. Profiled with immunoSEQ multiplex PCR; TCRdb holds only in-frame clones, not every one. This table holds about 150,000 clones, about three quarters found once. The data were obtained in a study of cytotoxic CD8 clonotypes in ibrutinib-treated CLL. The study's findings and limits: Sustained-remission and progressing patients diverged in sampling times.

This CDR3 spans 17 amino acids. Germline V lookup: CDR1 MGHRA, CDR2 YSYEKL. V was trimmed by 1 base and J by 4 bases, leaving 19 bases between them. The sample in question was PBMCs, obtained after 24 months of ibrutinib treatment. This receptor was obtained from a human donor with chronic lymphocytic leukemia. The gene calls are TRBV4-1 and TRBJ2-5; maybe TRBD2 (6 bases). CDR3 nucleotides: TGCGCCAGCAGCCAAGGCCCGGGGCTAGCGATGGGAGAGACCCAGTACTTC. Its protein is CASSQGPGLAMGETQYF.